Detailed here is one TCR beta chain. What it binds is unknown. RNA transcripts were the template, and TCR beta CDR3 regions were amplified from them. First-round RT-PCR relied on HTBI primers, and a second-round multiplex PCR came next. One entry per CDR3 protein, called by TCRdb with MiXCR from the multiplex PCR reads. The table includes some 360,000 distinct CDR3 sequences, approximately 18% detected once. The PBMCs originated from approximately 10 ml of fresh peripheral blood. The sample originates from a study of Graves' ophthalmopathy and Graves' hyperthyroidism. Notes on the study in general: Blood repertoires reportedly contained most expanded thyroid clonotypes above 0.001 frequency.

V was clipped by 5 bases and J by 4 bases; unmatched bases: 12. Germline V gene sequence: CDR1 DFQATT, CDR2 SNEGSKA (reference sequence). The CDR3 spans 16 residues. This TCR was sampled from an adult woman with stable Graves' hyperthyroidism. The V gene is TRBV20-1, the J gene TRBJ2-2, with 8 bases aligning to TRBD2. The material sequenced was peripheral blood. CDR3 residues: CSAYGGAGVGTGELFF. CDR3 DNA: TGCAGTGCTTACGGGGGGGCAGGGGTGGGCACCGGGGAGCTGTTTTTT.